The 18 T cell receptor beta chains in this list originate from one sample, sequenced in a study of beta chain features in type 1 diabetes. Whole-study findings and limits: All four CD4+ subsets of Type 1 diabetes patients contained TCRB CDR3s that were moderately but significantly shorter.

No antigen has been assigned to these receptors. The study reverse transcribed the entire isolated RNA, so it sequenced expressed TCRB transcripts. Here immunoSEQ multiplex PCR was the method, and the copy in TCRdb shows in-frame clones only, minus some. The sample holds about 230,000 clones, around 15% seen once. Sequenced sample: naive CD4+ T cells from blood. Every receptor here comes from a man younger than 40 with type 1 diabetes.

There are a few counts of this clone. Different DNA sequences within this sample yield the same CDR3. This chain links TRBV7-3 with TRBJ2-3; unclear D gene. The CDR3 loop spans 13 amino acids. Germline CDR1 and CDR2: SGHTA and FQGTGA. Trimming shortened V by 4 bases and J by 1 base, and 6 bases separated the two germline ends. CDR3 nucleotides: TGTGCCAGCAGCTCGCCAGGCACAGATACGCAGTATTTT. Translating it yields CASSSPGTDTQYF. Filled out from reference TRBV7-3 and TRBJ2-3, the complete variable domain reads GAGVSQTPSNKVTEKGKYVELRCDPISGHTALYWYRQSLGQGPEFLIYFQGTGAADDSGLPNDRFFAVRPEGSVSTLKIQRTERGDSAVYLCASSSPGTDTQYFGPGTRLTVL.

This clone has only a few counts. The chain recombines TRBV7-9 with TRBJ2-3; 9 nucleotides align to TRBD2. The CDR3 extends over 14 amino acids. Germline V CDR1 and CDR2: SEHNR, FQNEAQ (reference sequence). The junction had 6 bases not matched to a gene; V was cut back by 5 bases and J by 6 bases. The CDR3 region is CASSISGSWDTQYF. DNA of the CDR3: TGTGCCAGCAGCATTAGCGGGAGTTGGGATACGCAGTATTTT.

This clone occurred a few times. V is TRBV29-1 and J is TRBJ2-7, with D possibly TRBD1 on 6 matching bases. The CDR3 consists of 13 residues. V lost 3 bases and J 3 bases, leaving 12 bases between the germline ends. CDR1 and CDR2 from the germline V gene are SQVTM and ANQGSEA. CDR3 in DNA: TGCAGCGTTGATGGACAGACAAACTACGAGCAGTACTTC. This encodes CSVDGQTNYEQYF.

The rearrangement uses TRBV6-1 and TRBJ2-3; D is unclear. V was cut by 8 bases and J by 0 bases, with 6 bases left in between. The CDR3 runs 12 residues. CDR1 is MNHNS and CDR2 is SASEGT in the germline V gene. The CDR3 region has the DNA TGTGCCAGCGGTCCAAGCACAGATACGCAGTATTTT. It translates to CASGPSTDTQYF.

This clone has only a few counts. The gene calls are TRBV30 and TRBJ2-3; D not certain. Germline values: CDR1 GTSNPN, CDR2 SVGIG (reference sequence). The CDR3 has 13 amino acids. The V end was cut by 2 bases, the J end by 4 bases, with 10 bases between. The CDR3 loop reads CAWSRARPDTQYF. CDR3 sequence (DNA): TGTGCCTGGAGTAGAGCCAGGCCAGATACGCAGTATTTT.

The chain employs TRBV19 and TRBJ1-1; a weak D match, TRBD1 (5 bases). The germline V gene encodes CDR1 LNHDA and CDR2 SQIVND (reference sequence). This CDR3 region has 14 residues. V was shortened by 3 bases and J by 1 base, with 9 bases between the two germline ends. CDR3 sequence (DNA): TGTGCCAGTAGTATTCAAGGGGCGAACACTGAAGCTTTCTTT. Translation: CASSIQGANTEAFF.

The rearrangement joins TRBV7-9 to TRBJ2-7, with 8 nucleotides matching TRBD1. The V gene end was trimmed by 6 bases and the J gene end by 3 bases; junction bases not matched to a gene: 4. The CDR3 is 13 amino acids. Germline V lookup: CDR1 SEHNR, CDR2 FQNEAQ (reference sequence). The CDR3 reads CASSTGGFYEQYF. As DNA, the CDR3 is TGTGCCAGCAGTACAGGGGGGTTCTACGAGCAGTACTTC.

This clone occurred a few times. The V call is TRBV25-1, the J call TRBJ1-2, with 7 bases fitting TRBD1. The germline V gene has CDR1 MGHDK and CDR2 SYGVNS. The CDR3 runs to 13 residues. J was trimmed by 8 bases and V by 7 bases; bases with no gene match: 10. The CDR3 loop is CASKRTGSGGYTF. CDR3 DNA sequence: TGTGCCAGCAAAAGGACAGGATCGGGAGGCTACACCTTC.

This clone was found a few times. The rearrangement joins TRBV9 to TRBJ2-2, with D maybe TRBD1 (6 bases). The germline V gene encodes CDR1 SGDLS and CDR2 YYNGEE. This CDR3 has 15 residues. Trimming pared 7 bases from V and 1 base from J, leaving 14 bases between. DNA of the CDR3: TGTGCCAGCGGACGGGACACCCAGAACACCGGGGAGCTGTTTTTT. It is translated as CASGRDTQNTGELFF. Looking up the rest from reference TRBV9 and TRBJ2-2 gives the full variable domain: DSGVTQTPKHLITATGQRVTLRCSPRSGDLSVYWYQQSLDQGLQFLIQYYNGEERAKGNILERFSAQQFPDLHSELNLSSLELGDSALYFCASGRDTQNTGELFFGEGSRLTVL.

This clone showed up just a few times. V and J are TRBV2 and TRBJ2-3, with TRBD1 as a possible D gene (5 bases). V dropped 5 bases and J dropped 2 bases, with 11 bases sitting between them. The CDR3 has 14 residues. The germline gives CDR1 SNHLY, CDR2 FYNNEI. The CDR3 is CASSSRQYTDTQYF. As DNA, the CDR3 is TGTGCCAGCAGTAGTAGACAGTACACAGATACGCAGTATTTT.

The chain has TRBV7-9 and TRBJ1-5; D remains unclear. The CDR3 runs 15 residues. Per germline, CDR1 SEHNR and CDR2 FQNEAQ (reference sequence). Trimming stripped 1 base from V and 6 bases from J, with 13 bases between. CDR3 region: CASSLGATRGQPQHF. The DNA for the CDR3 is TGTGCCAGCAGCTTAGGGGCGACGAGAGGTCAGCCCCAGCATTTT.

In this sample, this clone turned up a few times. The chain recombines TRBV7-2 with TRBJ1-4; 7 positions agree with TRBD1. The germline V gene encodes CDR1 SGHTA and CDR2 FQGNSA. CDR3 length: 15 amino acids. V dropped 3 bases and J dropped 8; count of bases not matched to a gene: 9. The CDR3 DNA reads TGTGCCAGCAGCTTTTACAGGGGCGCAGGCGAAAAACTGTTTTTT. Translation: CASSFYRGAGEKLFF.

This chain connects TRBV5-1 to TRBJ2-3, with unresolved D. Trimming took 0 bases from V and 1 from J, leaving 9 bases between them. Germline CDR1 is SGHRS and CDR2 is YFSETQ. The CDR3 is made up of 15 amino acids. DNA of the CDR3: TGCGCCAGCAGCTTGGCCCAGGACGGCACAGATACGCAGTATTTT. Its translation is CASSLAQDGTDTQYF. The variable domain in full, with the rest retrieved from reference TRBV5-1 and TRBJ2-3, is KAGVTQTPRYLIKTRGQQVTLSCSPISGHRSVSWYQQTPGQGLQFLFEYFSETQRNKGNFPGRFSGRQFSNSRSEMNVSTLELGDSALYLCASSLAQDGTDTQYFGPGTRLTVL.

V is TRBV15 and J is TRBJ2-5, with a tentative D call TRBD2 (5 bases). Per the germline V gene, CDR1 is LNHNV and CDR2 is YYDKDF (reference sequence). The CDR3 contains 13 residues. Trimming took 4 bases from V and 1 from J, leaving 7 bases between them. CDR3: CATSKRTQETQYF. The CDR3 DNA follows: TGTGCCACCAGCAAGCGGACCCAAGAGACCCAGTACTTC.

A few counts support this clone. The chain employs TRBV7-6 and TRBJ1-3, with D perhaps matching TRBD1 (6 bases). The CDR3 totals 15 residues. V shed 5 bases and J shed 1 base, with 12 bases lying between them. Germline V CDR1 and CDR2: SGHVS, FNYEAQ. DNA of the CDR3: TGTGCCAGCAGCCCTCGGACAGAATCTGGAAACACCATATATTTT. Amino acids: CASSPRTESGNTIYF.

This clone was observed a handful of times. The chain couples TRBV25-1 to TRBJ2-3; D is uncertain. This CDR3 contains 13 residues. V shed 7 bases and J shed 1 base, with 9 bases lying between them. Germline V gives CDR1 MGHDK, CDR2 SYGVNS. CDR3 amino acids: CASTRSGTDTQYF. The CDR3 DNA reads as TGTGCCAGCACACGGTCTGGCACAGATACGCAGTATTTT.

This clone was observed a handful of times. The chain carries TRBV15 and TRBJ2-4; perhaps D is TRBD1 or TRBD2 (6 bases each). Trimming removed 1 base from V and 7 bases from J, with 11 bases in between. The CDR3 loop spans 14 amino acids. Germline loops: CDR1 LNHNV, CDR2 YYDKDF (reference sequence). CDR3 amino acids: CATSRVTGGNIQYF. For the CDR3, the DNA is TGTGCCACCAGCAGAGTGACAGGAGGGAACATTCAGTACTTC.

This clone has just a few counts. Other DNA sequences in the sample encode the same CDR3. J is TRBJ2-7 and V is TRBV13, with TRBD1 identical over 11 bases. J lost 2 bases, V lost 3 bases, and 0 bases had no gene match. Germline CDR1 PRHDT, CDR2 FYEKMQ (reference sequence). The length of the CDR3 is 14 residues. CDR3 sequence (DNA): TGTGCCAGCAGCTTGGGACAGGGGGCCTACGAGCAGTACTTC. It codes for CASSLGQGAYEQYF.